The clone carrying this T cell receptor (beta chain) occurred a few times. Its antigen remains unidentified. These data are taken from a study of radiotherapy plus CTLA-4 blockade in lung cancer. Study-level findings and limits: Researchers report tumor-derived TCR clones expanding in blood after radiotherapy plus ipilimumab.

The repertoire was sequenced with immunoSEQ multiplex PCR; TCRdb's copy has only in-frame clones and lacks some. The data contain 80,000 or so clones, around 79% of them singletons. This specimen consisted of peripheral blood, obtained from a patient treated with radiotherapy plus ipilimumab. The receptor was derived from a human donor with non-small cell lung cancer who had a partial response to radiotherapy plus ipilimumab. Some clones in this sample may be carry-over from other donors' samples.

For the CDR3, the DNA is TGTGCCAGCAGCCAAATGACTAGCTCCTACAATGAGCAGTTCTTC. It codes for CASSQMTSSYNEQFF. J is TRBJ2-1 and V is TRBV4-2; a possible D gene is TRBD2 (6 bases). This CDR3 comprises 15 residues. V dropped 2 bases and J dropped 0 bases, with 8 bases sitting between them. Per germline, CDR1 LGHNA and CDR2 YNFKEQ.